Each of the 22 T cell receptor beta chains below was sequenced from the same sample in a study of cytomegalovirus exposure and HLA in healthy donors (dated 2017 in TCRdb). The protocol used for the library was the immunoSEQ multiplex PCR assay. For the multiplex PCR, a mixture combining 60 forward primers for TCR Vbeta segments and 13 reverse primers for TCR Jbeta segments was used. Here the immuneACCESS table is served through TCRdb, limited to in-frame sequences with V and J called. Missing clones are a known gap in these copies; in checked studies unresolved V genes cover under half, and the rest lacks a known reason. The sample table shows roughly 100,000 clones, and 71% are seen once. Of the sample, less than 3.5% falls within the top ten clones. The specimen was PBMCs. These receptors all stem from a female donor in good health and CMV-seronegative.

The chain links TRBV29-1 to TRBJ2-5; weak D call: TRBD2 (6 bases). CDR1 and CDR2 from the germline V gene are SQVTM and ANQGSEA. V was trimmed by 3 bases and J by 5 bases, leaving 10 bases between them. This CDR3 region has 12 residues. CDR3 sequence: CSVDPRGETQYF. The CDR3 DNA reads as TGCAGCGTTGACCCCCGGGGGGAGACCCAGTACTTC.

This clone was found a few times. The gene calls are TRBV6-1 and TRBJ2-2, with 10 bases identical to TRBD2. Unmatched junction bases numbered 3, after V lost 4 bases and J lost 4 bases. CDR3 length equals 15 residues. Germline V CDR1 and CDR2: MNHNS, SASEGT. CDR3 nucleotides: TGTGCCAGCAGTGCCCGGACTAGCGGCACCGGGGAGCTGTTTTTT. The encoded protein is CASSARTSGTGELFF.

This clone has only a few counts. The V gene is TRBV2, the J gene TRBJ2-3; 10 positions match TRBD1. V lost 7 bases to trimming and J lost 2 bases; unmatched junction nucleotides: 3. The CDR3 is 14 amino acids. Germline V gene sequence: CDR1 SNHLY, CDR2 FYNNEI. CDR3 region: CASTGTGVTDTQYF. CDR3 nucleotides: TGTGCCAGCACGGGGACAGGGGTCACAGATACGCAGTATTTT. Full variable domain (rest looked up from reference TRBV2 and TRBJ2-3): EPEVTQTPSHQVTQMGQEVILRCVPISNHLYFYWYRQILGQKVEFLVSFYNNEISEKSEIFDDQFSVERPDGSNFTLKIRSTKLEDSAMYFCASTGTGVTDTQYFGPGTRLTVL.

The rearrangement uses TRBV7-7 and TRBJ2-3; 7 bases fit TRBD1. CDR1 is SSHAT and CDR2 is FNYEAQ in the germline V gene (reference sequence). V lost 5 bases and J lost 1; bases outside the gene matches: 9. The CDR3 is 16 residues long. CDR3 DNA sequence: TGTGCCAGCAGCGTGAACCGGGACAGCGGCACAGATACGCAGTATTTT. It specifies CASSVNRDSGTDTQYF.

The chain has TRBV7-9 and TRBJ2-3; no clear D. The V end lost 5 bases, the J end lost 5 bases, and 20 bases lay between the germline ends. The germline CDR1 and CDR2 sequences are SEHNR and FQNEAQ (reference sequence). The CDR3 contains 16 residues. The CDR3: CASSPVWSPLRDTQYF. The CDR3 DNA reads TGTGCCAGCAGCCCTGTTTGGTCACCGTTGAGAGATACGCAGTATTTT.

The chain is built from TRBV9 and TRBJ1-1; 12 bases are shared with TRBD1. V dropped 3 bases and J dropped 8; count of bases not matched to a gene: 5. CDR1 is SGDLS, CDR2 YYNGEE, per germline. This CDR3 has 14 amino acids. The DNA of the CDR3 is TGTGCCAGCAGCGCGGGACAGGGGGCAACGGAAGCTTTCTTT. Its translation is CASSAGQGATEAFF.

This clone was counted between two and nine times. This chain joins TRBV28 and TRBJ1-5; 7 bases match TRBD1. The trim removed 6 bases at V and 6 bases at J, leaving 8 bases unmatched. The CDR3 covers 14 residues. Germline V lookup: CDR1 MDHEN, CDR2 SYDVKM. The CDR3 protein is CASRTRGRGQPQHF. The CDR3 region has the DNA TGTGCCAGCAGAACCAGGGGGAGAGGTCAGCCCCAGCATTTT. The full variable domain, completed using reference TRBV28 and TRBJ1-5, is DVKVTQSSRYLVKRTGEKVFLECVQDMDHENMFWYRQDPGLGLRLIYFSYDVKMKEKGDIPEGYSVSREKKERFSLILESASTNQTSMYLCASRTRGRGQPQHFGDGTRLSIL.

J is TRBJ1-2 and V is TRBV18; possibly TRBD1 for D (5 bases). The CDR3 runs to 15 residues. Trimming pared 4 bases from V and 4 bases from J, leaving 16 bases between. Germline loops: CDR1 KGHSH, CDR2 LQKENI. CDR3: CASSLGLFDSYGYTF. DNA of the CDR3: TGTGCCAGCTCACTGGGGCTCTTCGACAGCTATGGCTACACCTTC.

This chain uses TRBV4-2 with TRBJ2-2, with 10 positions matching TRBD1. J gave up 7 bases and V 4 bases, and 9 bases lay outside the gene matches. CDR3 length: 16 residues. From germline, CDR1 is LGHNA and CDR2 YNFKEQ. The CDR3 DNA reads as TGTGCCAGCAGCCCCCGGGGGACAGGGGCGATCGGGGAGCTGTTTTTT. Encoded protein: CASSPRGTGAIGELFF.

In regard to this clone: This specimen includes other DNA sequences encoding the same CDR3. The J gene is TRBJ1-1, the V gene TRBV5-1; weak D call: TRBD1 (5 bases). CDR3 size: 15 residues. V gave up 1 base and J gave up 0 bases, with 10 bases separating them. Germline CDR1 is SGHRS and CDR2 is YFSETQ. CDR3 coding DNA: TGCGCCAGCAGCTTGCGGCAGGGAATGAACACTGAAGCTTTCTTT. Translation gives CASSLRQGMNTEAFF.

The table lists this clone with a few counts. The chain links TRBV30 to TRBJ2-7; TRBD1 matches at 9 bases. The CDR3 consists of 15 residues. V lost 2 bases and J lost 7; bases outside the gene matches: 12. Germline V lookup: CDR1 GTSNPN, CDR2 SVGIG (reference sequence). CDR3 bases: TGTGCCTGGAGTCCAACCGGGACAGGGACAGGAGAGCAGTACTTC. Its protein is CAWSPTGTGTGEQYF.

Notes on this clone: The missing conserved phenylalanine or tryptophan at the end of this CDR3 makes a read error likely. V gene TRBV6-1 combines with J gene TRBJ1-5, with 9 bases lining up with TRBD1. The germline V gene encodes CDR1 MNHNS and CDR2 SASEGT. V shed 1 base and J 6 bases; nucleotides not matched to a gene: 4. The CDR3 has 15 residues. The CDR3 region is CASSEGDRVGQPQHC. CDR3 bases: TGTGCCAGCAGTGAAGGGGACAGGGTGGGTCAGCCCCAGCATTGT.

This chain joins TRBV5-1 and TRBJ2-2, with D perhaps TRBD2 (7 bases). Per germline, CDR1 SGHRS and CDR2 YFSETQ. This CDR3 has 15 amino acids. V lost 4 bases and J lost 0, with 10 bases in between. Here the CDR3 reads CASSRGGPNTGELFF. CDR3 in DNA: TGCGCCAGCAGCAGGGGGGGCCCGAACACCGGGGAGCTGTTTTTT.

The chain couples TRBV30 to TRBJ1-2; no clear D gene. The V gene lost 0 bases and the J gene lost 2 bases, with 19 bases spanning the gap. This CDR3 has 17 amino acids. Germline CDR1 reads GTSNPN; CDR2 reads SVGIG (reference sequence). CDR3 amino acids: CAWSVLSPADWNYGYTF. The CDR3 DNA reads TGTGCCTGGAGTGTATTATCCCCCGCGGATTGGAACTATGGCTACACCTTC.

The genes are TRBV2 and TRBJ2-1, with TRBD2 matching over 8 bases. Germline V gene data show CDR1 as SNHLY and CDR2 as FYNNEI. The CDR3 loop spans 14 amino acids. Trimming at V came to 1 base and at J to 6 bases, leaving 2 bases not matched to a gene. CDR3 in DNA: TGTGCCAGCAGTGAAGAGCGGGAGCTCAATGAGCAGTTCTTC. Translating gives CASSEERELNEQFF.

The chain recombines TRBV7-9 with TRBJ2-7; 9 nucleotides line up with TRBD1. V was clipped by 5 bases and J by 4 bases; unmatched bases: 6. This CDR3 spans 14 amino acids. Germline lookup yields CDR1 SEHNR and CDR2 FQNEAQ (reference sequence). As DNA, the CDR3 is TGTGCCAGCAGCCAGGGACAGGGTTGGTACGAGCAGTACTTC. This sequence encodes CASSQGQGWYEQYF.

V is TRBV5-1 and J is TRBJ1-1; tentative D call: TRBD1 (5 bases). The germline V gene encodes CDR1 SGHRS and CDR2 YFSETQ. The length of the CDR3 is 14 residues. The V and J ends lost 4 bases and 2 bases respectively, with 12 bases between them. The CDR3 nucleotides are TGCGCCAGCAGCCCCCAGGGCGGAAACACTGAAGCTTTCTTT. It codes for CASSPQGGNTEAFF.

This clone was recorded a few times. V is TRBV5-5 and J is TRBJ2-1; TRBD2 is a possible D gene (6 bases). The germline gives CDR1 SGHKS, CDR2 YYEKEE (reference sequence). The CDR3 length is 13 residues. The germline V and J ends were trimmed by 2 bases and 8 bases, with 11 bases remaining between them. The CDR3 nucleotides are TGTGCCAGCAGCTTAGGATGGGAGGATGAGCAGTTCTTC. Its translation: CASSLGWEDEQFF.

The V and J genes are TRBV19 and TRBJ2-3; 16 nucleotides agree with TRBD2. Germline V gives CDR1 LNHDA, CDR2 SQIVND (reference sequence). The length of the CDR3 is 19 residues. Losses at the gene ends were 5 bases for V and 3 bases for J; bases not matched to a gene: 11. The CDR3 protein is CASSPGTSGRAYTTDTQYF. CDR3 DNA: TGTGCCAGTAGTCCTGGGACTAGCGGGAGGGCCTATACGACAGATACGCAGTATTTT.

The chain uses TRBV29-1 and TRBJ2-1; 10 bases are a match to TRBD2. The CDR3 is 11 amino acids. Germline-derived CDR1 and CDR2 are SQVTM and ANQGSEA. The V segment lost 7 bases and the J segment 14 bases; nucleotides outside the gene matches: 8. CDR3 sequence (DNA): TGCAGCGCTCAGGTCAGCGGGAGGGAGTTCTTC. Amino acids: CSAQVSGREFF.

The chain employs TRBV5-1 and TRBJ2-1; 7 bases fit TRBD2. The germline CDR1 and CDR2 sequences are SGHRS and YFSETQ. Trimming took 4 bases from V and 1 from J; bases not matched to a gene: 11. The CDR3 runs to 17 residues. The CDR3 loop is CASSPLQGGRSYNEQFF. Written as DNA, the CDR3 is TGCGCCAGCAGCCCCCTGCAGGGCGGGAGATCCTACAATGAGCAGTTCTTC. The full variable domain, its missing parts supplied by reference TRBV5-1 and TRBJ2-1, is KAGVTQTPRYLIKTRGQQVTLSCSPISGHRSVSWYQQTPGQGLQFLFEYFSETQRNKGNFPGRFSGRQFSNSRSEMNVSTLELGDSALYLCASSPLQGGRSYNEQFFGPGTRLTVL.

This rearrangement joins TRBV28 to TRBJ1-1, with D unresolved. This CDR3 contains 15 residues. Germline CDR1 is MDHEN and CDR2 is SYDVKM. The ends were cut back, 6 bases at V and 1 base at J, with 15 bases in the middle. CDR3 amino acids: CASSPSTEGNTEAFF. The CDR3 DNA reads TGTGCCAGCAGCCCCTCGACTGAGGGGAACACTGAAGCTTTCTTT.